The clone carrying this TCR beta chain was detected many times. The antigen is unknown. Trimming cost V 4 bases and J 4 bases, with 19 bases left between them. The CDR3 totals 17 residues. TCRdb reprocessed the RT-PCR reads with MiXCR, giving one entry per CDR3 protein. Of about 650,000 distinct CDR3 sequences listed, 14% are singletons. This sample was included in a study of response to subunit inactivated influenza vaccine. Study-level results: Few additional T cells are recruited per seasonal influenza vaccination, authors suggested.

The rearrangement uses TRBV12-3 or TRBV12-4 and TRBJ2-2; D assignment may be TRBD1 or TRBD2 (5 bases each). The TCR originated in a man between 45 and 60 years old who received an inactivated influenza vaccine. Material: PBMCs from blood, obtained 14 days before vaccination. CDR3 region: CASSSLRGAALTGELFF. CDR3 bases: TGTGCCAGCAGTTCCTTGAGAGGGGCAGCACTCACCGGGGAGCTGTTTTTT.